Included here is one T cell receptor (beta chain) sequence, with context. Its antigen is not identified. A much larger clone differs by one base, so this may be a read error. The entry originates in a study of regulatory T cells in long-lasting Graves disease. General study findings and limits: Persistent disease was characterized by preferential usage of TRBV28, TRBJ1-2 and TRBJ2-5.

iRepertoire HTBI primers and Arm-PCR of CDR3 regions built TCR beta libraries. TCRdb analysed the multiplex PCR reads with MiXCR anew, one entry per CDR3 protein. The repertoire holds 350,000 to 500,000 distinct CDR3 sequences, with 16% as singletons. Time point of the sample: newly diagnosed GD, antithyroid drugs for less than 3 months. Researchers made the TCR library from RNA that was extracted from PBMCs. As collected, the peripheral blood samples measured about 9.6 milliliters each and went into EDTA tubes. The germline CDR1 and CDR2 sequences are KGHDR and SFDVKD. CDR3 length: 13 residues. This sample was shared with a second study, whose subject was T cells in Graves' hyperthyroidism and ophthalmopathy.

The TCR comes from a woman in her twenties or thirties with Graves disease. The sample was peripheral blood mononuclear cells (PBMCs), taken at new diagnosis, from a patient treated with antithyroid drugs. The rearrangement links TRBV24-1 to TRBJ2-1; D is unresolved. The chain's CDR3 is CATSDWTYNERFF. The CDR3 DNA sequence: TGTGCCACCAGTGATTGGACCTACAATGAGCGGTTCTTC.